This TCR beta chain originates from a study of T-cell memory formation after mild COVID-19. CDR1 and CDR2 from the germline V gene are SGHAT and FQNNGV. The CDR3 contains 16 residues. V was cut by 0 bases and J by 5 bases, with 13 bases left in between. This clonotype was picked up a small number of times. In TCRdb, the 5' RACE reads were re-called with MiXCR into one record per CDR3 protein. The sample holds some 210,000 distinct CDR3 sequences, about 18% seen once. Sample: PBMCs or a T cell subset sorted from them (not recorded which). This receptor was obtained from an adult woman who had mild COVID-19 (a few samples of this study predate the infection). Cell type and time point are not known. The rearrangement uses TRBV11-2 and TRBJ2-2, with D uncertain. The CDR3 sequence is CASSLETPSRTGELFF. The CDR3 nucleotides read TGTGCCAGCAGCTTAGAGACTCCATCTCGTACCGGGGAGCTGTTTTTT.